This T cell receptor (beta chain) was found in a study of cytomegalovirus exposure and HLA in healthy donors. Study conclusions and caveats: Within a later analysis, the majority of CMV-associated TCR beta chains appeared HLA-restricted.

In the case of this clone: Its antigen is undetermined.

13 Jbeta primers and 60 Vbeta primers were used for the PCR. Repertoires were generated with immunoSEQ multiplex PCR, while TCRdb's copy carries only in-frame clones and drops some. The sample lists tens of thousands of clones; 90% were seen once. The germline CDR1 and CDR2 sequences are WSHSY and SAAADI. V shed 6 bases and J 8 bases; nucleotides not matched to a gene: 11. The CDR3 spans 17 residues. Though probably carrying unrecorded immune exposures, donors were nominally healthy at sampling. The gene calls are TRBV10-2 and TRBJ2-1; 15 bases align to TRBD2. The receptor was derived from a woman under 30 in good health and CMV-seronegative. Sample: PBMCs. The DNA for the CDR3 is TGCGCCAGCAGAAAAATACCGGGACTAGCGGGAGGTCATGAGCAGTTCTTC. Amino acid sequence: CASRKIPGLAGGHEQFF.